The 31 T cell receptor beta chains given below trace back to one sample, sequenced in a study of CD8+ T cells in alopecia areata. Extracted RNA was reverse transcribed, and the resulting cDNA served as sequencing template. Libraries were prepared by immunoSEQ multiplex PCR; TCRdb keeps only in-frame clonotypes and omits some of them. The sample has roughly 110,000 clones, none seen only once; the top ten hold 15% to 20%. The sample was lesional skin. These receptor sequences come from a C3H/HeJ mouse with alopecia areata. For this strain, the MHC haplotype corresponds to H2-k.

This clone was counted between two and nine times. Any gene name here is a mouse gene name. CDR3 DNA (partial): TGTGCCAGCATCCGGGGGGCTAGTGCAGAA. Protein product: CASIRGASAE. The CDR3 in full is CASIRGASAETLYF. The rearrangement uses TRBV19 and TRBJ2-3; D possibly corresponds to TRBD2 (7 bases). Sequencing ends 4 residues short of the CDR3 end; the germline J gene provides the rest. V was shortened by 6 bases and J by 0 bases, with 11 bases between the two germline ends. The germline gives CDR1 FNHDT, CDR2 SITEND (reference sequence). The CDR3 loop spans 14 amino acids.

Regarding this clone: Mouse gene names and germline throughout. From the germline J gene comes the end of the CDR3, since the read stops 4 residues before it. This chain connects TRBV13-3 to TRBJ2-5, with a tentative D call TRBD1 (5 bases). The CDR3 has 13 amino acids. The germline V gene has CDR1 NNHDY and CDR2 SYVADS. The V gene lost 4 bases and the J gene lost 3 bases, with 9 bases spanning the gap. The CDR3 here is CASSLDIQDTQYF. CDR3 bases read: TGTGCCAGCAGTTTGGACATACAAGAC.

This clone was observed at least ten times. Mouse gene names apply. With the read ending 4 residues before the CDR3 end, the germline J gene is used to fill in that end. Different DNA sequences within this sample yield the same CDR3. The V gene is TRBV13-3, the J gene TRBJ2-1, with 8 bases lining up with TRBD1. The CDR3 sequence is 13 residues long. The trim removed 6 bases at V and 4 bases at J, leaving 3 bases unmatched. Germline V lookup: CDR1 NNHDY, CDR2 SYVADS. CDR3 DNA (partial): TGTGCCAGCACCCAGGGGGCTTATGCT. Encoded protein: CASTQGAYA. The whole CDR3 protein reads CASTQGAYAEQFF.

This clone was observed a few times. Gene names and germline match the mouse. Partial CDR3 DNA: TGTGCCAGCAGTATAGGGACAGGGACTCCCGAA. Amino acid sequence: CASSIGTGTPE. The CDR3 in full is CASSIGTGTPERLFF. The chain links TRBV19 to TRBJ1-4; 8 nucleotides line up with TRBD1. The CDR3 end lies 4 residues beyond the end of the read and is filled in from the germline J gene. The germline V gene has CDR1 FNHDT and CDR2 SITEND (reference sequence). This CDR3 has 15 amino acids.

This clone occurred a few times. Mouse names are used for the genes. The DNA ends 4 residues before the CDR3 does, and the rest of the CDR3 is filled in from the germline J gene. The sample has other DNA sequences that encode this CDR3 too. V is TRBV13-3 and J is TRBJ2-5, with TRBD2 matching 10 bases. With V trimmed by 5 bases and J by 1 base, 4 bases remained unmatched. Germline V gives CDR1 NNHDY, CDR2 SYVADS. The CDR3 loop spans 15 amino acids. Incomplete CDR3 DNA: TGTGCCAGCAGCAGACTGGGGGGTTACCAAGAC. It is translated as CASSRLGGYQD. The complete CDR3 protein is CASSRLGGYQDTQYF.

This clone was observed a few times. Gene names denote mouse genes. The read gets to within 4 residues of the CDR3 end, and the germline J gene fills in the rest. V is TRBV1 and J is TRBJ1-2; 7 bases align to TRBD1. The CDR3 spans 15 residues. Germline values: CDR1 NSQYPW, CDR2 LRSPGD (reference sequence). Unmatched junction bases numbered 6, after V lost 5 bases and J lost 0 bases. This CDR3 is CTCSTRDRTNSDYTF. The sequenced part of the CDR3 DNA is TGCACCTGCAGTACCCGGGACAGAACAAACTCC.

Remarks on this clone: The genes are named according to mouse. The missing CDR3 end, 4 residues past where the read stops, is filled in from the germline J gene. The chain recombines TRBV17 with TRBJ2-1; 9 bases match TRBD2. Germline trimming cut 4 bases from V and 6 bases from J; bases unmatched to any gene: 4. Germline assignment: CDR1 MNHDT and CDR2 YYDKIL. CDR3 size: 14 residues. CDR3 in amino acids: CASSTLGGGAEQFF. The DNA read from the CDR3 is TGTGCTAGCAGTACTCTGGGGGGGGGTGCT.

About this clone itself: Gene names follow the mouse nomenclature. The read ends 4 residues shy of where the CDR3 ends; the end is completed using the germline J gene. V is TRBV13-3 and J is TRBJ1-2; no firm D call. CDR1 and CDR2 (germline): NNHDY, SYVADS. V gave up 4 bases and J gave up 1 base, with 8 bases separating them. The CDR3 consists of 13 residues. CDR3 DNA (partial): TGTGCCAGCAGTTCGGACTTAAACTCC. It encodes CASSSDLNS. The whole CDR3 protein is CASSSDLNSDYTF.

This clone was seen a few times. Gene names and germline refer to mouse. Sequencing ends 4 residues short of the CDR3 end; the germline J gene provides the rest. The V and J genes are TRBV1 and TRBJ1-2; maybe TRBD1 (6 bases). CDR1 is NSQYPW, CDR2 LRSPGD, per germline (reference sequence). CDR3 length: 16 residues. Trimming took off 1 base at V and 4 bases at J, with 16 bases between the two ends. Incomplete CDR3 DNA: TGCACCTGCAGTGCAGGCCGGGGGGCGCGAGGCTCC. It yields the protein CTCSAGRGARGS. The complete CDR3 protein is CTCSAGRGARGSDYTF.

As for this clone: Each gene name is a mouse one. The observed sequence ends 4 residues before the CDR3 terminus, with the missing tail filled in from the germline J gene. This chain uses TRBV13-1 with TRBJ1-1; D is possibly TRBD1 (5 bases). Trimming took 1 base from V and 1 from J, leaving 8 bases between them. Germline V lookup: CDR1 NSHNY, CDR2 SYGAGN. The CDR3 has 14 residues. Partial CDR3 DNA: TGTGCCAGCAGTGATTCGGGGGGAAACACA. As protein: CASSDSGGNT. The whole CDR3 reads CASSDSGGNTEVFF.

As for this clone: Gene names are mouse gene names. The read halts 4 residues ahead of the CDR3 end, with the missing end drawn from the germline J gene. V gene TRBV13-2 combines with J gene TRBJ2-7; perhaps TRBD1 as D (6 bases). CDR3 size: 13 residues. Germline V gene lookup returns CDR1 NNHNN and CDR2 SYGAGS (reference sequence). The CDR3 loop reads CASGRDINYEQYF. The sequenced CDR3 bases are TGTGCCAGCGGTAGGGACATAAATTAT.

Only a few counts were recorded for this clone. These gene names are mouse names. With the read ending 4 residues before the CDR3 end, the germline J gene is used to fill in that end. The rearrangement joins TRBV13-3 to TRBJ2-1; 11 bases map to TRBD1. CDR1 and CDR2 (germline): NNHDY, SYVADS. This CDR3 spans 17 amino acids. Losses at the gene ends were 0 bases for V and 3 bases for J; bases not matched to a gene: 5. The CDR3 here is CASSDGGQGASYAEQFF. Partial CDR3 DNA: TGTGCCAGCAGTGATGGAGGACAGGGGGCCTCCTATGCT.

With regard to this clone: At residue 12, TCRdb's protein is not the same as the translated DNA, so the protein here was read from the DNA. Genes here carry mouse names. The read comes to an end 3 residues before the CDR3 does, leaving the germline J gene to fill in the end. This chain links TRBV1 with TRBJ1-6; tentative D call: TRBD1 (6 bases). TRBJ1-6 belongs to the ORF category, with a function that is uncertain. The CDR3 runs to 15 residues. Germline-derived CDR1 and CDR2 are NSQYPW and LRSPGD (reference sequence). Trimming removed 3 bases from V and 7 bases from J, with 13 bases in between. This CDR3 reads CTCSAHRAGNSPLYF. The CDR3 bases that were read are TGCACCTGCAGTGCGCACAGGGCGGGGAATTCGCCC.

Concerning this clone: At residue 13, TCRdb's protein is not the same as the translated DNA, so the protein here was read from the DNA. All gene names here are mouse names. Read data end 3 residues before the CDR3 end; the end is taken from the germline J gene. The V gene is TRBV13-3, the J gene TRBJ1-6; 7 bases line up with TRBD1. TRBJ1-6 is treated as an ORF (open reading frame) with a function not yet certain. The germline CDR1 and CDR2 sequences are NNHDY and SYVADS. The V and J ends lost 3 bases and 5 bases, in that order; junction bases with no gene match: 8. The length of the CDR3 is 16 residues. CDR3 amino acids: CASSAPGTENNSPLYF. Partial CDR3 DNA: TGTGCCAGCAGTGCACCAGGGACAGAAAATAATTCGCCC.

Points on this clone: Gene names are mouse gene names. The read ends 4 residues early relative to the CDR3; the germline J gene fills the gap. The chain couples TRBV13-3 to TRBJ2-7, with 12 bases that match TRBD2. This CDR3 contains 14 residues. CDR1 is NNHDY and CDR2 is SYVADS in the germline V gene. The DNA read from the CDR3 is TGTGCCAGCAGGGGACTGGGGGGCGAATAT. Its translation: CASRGLGGEY. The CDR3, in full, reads CASRGLGGEYEQYF.

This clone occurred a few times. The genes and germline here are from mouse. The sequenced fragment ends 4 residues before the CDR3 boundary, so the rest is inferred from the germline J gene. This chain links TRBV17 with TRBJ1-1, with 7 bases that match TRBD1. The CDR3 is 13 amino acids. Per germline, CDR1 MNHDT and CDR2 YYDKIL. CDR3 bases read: TGTGCTAGCAGCCCGACAGGGTGGGCA. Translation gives CASSPTGWA. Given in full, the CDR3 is CASSPTGWAEVFF.

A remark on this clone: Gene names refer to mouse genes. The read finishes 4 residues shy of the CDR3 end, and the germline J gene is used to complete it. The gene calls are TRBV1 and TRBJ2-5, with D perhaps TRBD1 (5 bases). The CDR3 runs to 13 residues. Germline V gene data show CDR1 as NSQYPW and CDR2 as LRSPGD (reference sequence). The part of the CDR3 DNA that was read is TGCACCTGCAGTGGAGGACAAAAAGAC. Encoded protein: CTCSGGQKD. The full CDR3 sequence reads CTCSGGQKDTQYF.

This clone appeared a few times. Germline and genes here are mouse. The CDR3 sequence: CASSLSGTVSNERLFF. The part of the CDR3 DNA that was read is TGTGCCAGCAGCCTCTCCGGGACAGTTTCCAACGAA. This chain uses TRBV13-3 with TRBJ1-4, with TRBD1 matching over 7 bases. Read coverage stops 4 residues before the CDR3 terminus; the germline J gene supplies the remainder. Germline assignment: CDR1 NNHDY and CDR2 SYVADS. With 5 bases clipped from V and 0 bases from J, the junction kept 7 bases outside the gene matches. The CDR3 runs 16 residues.

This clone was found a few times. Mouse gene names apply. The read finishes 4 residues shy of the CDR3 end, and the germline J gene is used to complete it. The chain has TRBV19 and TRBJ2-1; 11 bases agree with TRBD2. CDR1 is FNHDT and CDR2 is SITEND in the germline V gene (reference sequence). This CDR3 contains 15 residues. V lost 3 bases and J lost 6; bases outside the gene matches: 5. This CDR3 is CASSTLGLGVAEQFF. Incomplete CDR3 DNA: TGTGCCAGCAGTACCCTGGGACTGGGGGTTGCT.

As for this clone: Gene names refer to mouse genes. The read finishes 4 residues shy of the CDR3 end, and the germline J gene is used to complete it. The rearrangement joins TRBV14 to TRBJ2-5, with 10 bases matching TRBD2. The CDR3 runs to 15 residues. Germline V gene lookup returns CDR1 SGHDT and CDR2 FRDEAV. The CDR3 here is CASSLAWGGEDTQYF. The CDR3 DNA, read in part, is TGTGCCAGCAGTTTAGCCTGGGGGGGCGAAGAC.

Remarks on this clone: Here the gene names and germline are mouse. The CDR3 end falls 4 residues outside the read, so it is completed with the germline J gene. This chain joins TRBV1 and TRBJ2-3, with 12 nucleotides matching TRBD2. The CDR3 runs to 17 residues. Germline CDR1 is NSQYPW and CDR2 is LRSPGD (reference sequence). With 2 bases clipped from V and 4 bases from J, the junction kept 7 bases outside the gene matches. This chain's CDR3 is CTCSARRLGGRPETLYF. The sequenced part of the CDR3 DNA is TGCACCTGCAGTGCAAGGAGACTGGGGGGGCGCCCAGAA.

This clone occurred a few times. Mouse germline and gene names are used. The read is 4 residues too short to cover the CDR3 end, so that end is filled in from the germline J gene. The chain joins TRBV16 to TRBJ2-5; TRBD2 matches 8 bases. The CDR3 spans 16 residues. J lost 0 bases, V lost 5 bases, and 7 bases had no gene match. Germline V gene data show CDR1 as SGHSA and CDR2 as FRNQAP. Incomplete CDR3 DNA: TGTGCAAGCAGCCCCACTGGGGGCCTTAACCAAGAC. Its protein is CASSPTGGLNQD. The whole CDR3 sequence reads CASSPTGGLNQDTQYF.

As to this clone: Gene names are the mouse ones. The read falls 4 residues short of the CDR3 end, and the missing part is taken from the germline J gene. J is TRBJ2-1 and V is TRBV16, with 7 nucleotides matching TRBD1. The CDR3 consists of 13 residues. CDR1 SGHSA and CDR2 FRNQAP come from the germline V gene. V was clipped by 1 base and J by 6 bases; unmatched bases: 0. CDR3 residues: CASSLGQGAEQFF. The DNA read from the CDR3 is TGTGCAAGCAGCTTAGGACAGGGTGCT.

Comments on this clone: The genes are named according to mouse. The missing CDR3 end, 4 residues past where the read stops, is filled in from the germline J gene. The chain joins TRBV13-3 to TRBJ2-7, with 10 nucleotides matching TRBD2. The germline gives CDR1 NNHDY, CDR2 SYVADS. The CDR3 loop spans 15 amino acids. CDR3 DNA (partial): TGTGCCAGCAGTGATGCTGGGGGGGCCCCTTAT. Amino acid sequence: CASSDAGGAPY. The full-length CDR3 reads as CASSDAGGAPYEQYF.

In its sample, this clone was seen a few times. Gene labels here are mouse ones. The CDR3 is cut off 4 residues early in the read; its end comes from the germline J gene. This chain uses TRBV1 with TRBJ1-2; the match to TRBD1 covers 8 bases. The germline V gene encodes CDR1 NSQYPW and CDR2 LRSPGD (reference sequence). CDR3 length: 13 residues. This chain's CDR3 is CTCSAVQGGDYTF. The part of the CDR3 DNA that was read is TGCACCTGCAGTGCAGTACAGGGGGGC.

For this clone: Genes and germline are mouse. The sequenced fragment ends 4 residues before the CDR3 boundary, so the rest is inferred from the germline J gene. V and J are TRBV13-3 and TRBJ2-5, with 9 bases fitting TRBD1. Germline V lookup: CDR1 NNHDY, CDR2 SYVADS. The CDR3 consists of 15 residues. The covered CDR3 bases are TGTGCCAGCAGTGACCCAACAGGGGGCGAGGAC. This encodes CASSDPTGGED. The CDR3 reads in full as CASSDPTGGEDTQYF. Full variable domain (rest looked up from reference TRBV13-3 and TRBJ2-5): EAAVTQSPRSKVAVTGGKVTLSCHQTNNHDYMYWYRQDTGHGLRLIHYSYVADSTEKGDIPDGYKASRPSQENFSLILELASLSQTAVYFCASSDPTGGEDTQYFGPGTRLLVL.

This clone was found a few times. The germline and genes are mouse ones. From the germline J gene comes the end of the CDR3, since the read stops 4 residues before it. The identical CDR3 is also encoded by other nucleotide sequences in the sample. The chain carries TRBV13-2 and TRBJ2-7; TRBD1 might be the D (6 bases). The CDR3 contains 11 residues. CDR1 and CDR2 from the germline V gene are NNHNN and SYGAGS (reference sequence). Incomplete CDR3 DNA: TGTGCCAGTGGCCAGGGGTAT. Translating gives CASGQGY. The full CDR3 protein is CASGQGYEQYF.

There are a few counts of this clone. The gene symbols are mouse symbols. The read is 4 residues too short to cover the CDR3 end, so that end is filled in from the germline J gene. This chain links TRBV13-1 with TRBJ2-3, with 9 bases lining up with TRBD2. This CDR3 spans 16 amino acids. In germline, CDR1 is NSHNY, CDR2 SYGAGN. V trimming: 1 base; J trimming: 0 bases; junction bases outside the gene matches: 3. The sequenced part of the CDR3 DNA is TGTGCCAGCAGTGATTGGGGGGGCGCTAGTGCAGAA. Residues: CASSDWGGASAE. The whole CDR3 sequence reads CASSDWGGASAETLYF.

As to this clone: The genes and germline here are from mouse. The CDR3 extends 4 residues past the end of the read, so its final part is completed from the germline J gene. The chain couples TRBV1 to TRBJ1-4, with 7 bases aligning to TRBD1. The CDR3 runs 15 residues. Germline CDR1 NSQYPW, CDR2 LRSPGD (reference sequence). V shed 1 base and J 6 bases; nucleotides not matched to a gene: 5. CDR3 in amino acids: CTCSAGGGPDERLFF. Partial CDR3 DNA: TGCACCTGCAGTGCAGGAGGGGGCCCGGACGAA. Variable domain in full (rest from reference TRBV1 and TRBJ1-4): VTLLEQNPRWRLVPRGQAVNLRCILKNSQYPWMSWYQQDLQKQLQWLFTLRSPGDKEVKSLPGADYLATRVTDTELRLQVANMSQGRTLYCTCSAGGGPDERLFFGHGTKLSVL.

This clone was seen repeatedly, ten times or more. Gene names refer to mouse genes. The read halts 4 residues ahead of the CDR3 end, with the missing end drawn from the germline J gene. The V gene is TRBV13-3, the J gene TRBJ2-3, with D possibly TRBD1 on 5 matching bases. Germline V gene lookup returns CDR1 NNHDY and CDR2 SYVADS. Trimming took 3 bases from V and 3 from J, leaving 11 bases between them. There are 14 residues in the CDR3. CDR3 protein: CASSAREGAETLYF. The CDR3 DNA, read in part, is TGTGCCAGCAGTGCCAGGGAAGGGGCAGAA.

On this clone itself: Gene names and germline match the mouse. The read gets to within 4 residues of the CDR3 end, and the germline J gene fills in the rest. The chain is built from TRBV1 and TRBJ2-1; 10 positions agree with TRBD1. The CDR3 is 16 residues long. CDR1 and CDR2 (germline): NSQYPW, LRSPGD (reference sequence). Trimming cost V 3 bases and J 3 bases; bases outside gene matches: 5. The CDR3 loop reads CTCSAPGTGVYAEQFF. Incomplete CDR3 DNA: TGCACCTGCAGTGCGCCCGGGACAGGGGTCTATGCT.